These 32 T cell receptor beta chains share one sample of origin, sequenced in a study of shared clonotypes between healthy human individuals. Profiled with immunoSEQ multiplex PCR; TCRdb holds only in-frame clones, not every one. The sample carries some 2.3 million clones, 85% to 95% recorded once. The specimen was naive CD4+ T cells from PBMCs. Subset here: CD45RA+ positively selected. These TCRs come from a man aged 18 to 30 in good health. Some clones in this sample may be carry-over from other donors' samples.

This clone showed up just once. The chain couples TRBV13 to TRBJ2-5, with TRBD1 as a possible D gene (5 bases). CDR1 and CDR2 (germline): PRHDT, FYEKMQ (reference sequence). The CDR3 has 13 residues. V lost 0 bases to trimming and J lost 5 bases, with 7 bases between them. CDR3 nucleotide sequence: TGTGCCAGCAGCTTAGGGGGGCGGGAGACCCAGTACTTC. Its translation: CASSLGGRETQYF. Filled out from reference TRBV13 and TRBJ2-5, the complete variable domain reads AAGVIQSPRHLIKEKRETATLKCYPIPRHDTVYWYQQGPGQDPQFLISFYEKMQSDKGSIPDRFSAQQFSDYHSELNMSSLELGDSALYFCASSLGGRETQYFGPGTRLLVL.

The rearrangement uses TRBV5-1 and TRBJ1-3; D is perhaps TRBD1 (5 bases). The CDR3 totals 12 residues. CDR1 is SGHRS, CDR2 YFSETQ, per germline. Trimming stripped 4 bases from V and 6 bases from J, with 8 bases between. The CDR3 DNA reads as TGCGCCAGCAGCGGACAACAAAACACCATATATTTT. Encoded protein: CASSGQQNTIYF.

The CDR3 DNA sequence: TGTGCCAGCAGTTCCGACGGGGGCACAGATACGCAGTATTTT. It yields the protein CASSSDGGTDTQYF. V usage is TRBV2 and J usage is TRBJ2-3, with D possibly being TRBD2 (5 bases). The ends were cut back, 5 bases at V and 1 base at J, with 10 bases in the middle. The CDR3 runs 14 residues. CDR1 and CDR2 (germline): SNHLY, FYNNEI.

To note about this clone: The same CDR3 also results from other DNA sequences found in this sample. V gene TRBV6-5 combines with J gene TRBJ2-1; 11 nucleotides line up with TRBD2. V shed 6 bases, J shed 3 bases, and the junction held 4 bases outside the gene matches. From germline, CDR1 is MNHEY and CDR2 SVGAGI. The CDR3 runs 15 residues. The DNA of the CDR3 is TGTGCCAGCAGCCTAACTAGCGGGAGCTACAATGAGCAGTTCTTC. This sequence encodes CASSLTSGSYNEQFF.

J is TRBJ2-7 and V is TRBV4-3; D ambiguous. The CDR3 covers 14 residues. Trimming pared 0 bases from V and 3 bases from J, leaving 9 bases between. Per the germline V gene, CDR1 is LGHNA and CDR2 is YSLEER. The CDR3 nucleotides read TGCGCCAGCAGCCAAGATTCGGCCAACTACGAGCAGTACTTC. This codes for CASSQDSANYEQYF.

Only one count was recorded for this clone. V is TRBV9 and J is TRBJ1-4; a weak D match, TRBD1 (6 bases). The CDR3 consists of 14 residues. V dropped 0 bases and J dropped 8 bases, with 11 bases sitting between them. The germline V gene has CDR1 SGDLS and CDR2 YYNGEE. The CDR3: CASSVAGGQEKLFF. The CDR3 bases are TGTGCCAGCAGCGTAGCCGGGGGCCAGGAAAAACTGTTTTTT.

The rearrangement joins TRBV7-9 to TRBJ1-4, with D tentatively TRBD1 (5 bases). The germline gives CDR1 SEHNR, CDR2 FQNEAQ (reference sequence). V was trimmed by 1 base and J by 3 bases, leaving 9 bases between them. CDR3 length: 15 amino acids. CDR3 sequence (DNA): TGTGCCAGCAGCTTAGGAGGGGCCTCTAATGAAAAACTGTTTTTT. This gives the protein CASSLGGASNEKLFF.

Comments on this clone: Other nucleotide sequences from this sample produce the same CDR3. The chain couples TRBV30 to TRBJ2-7, with 7 positions matching TRBD2. The CDR3 spans 14 residues. Germline V gives CDR1 GTSNPN, CDR2 SVGIG (reference sequence). Trimming removed 1 base from V and 0 bases from J; junction bases left unmatched: 3. CDR3 sequence reads: CAWSEGGSSYEQYF. The CDR3 nucleotides are TGTGCCTGGAGTGAGGGCGGGAGCTCCTACGAGCAGTACTTC.

This chain connects TRBV18 to TRBJ2-5, with a possible D match to TRBD2 (6 bases). The CDR3 length is 17 residues. V lost 4 bases and J 2 bases, leaving 20 bases between the germline ends. Germline V lookup: CDR1 KGHSH, CDR2 LQKENI. CDR3 sequence: CASSRTGGAGTQETQYF. Written as DNA, the CDR3 is TGTGCCAGCTCACGTACAGGCGGGGCGGGAACTCAAGAGACCCAGTACTTC.

The chain has TRBV2 and TRBJ2-4, with TRBD2 as a possible D gene (7 bases). There are 17 residues in the CDR3. V dropped 6 bases and J dropped 0 bases, with 18 bases sitting between them. Germline V lookup: CDR1 SNHLY, CDR2 FYNNEI. The CDR3 here is CASRWGLAELAKNIQYF. CDR3 bases: TGTGCCAGCAGGTGGGGGCTAGCGGAACTAGCCAAAAACATTCAGTACTTC.

Turning to this clone: Other DNA sequences within the sample encode an identical CDR3. The chain is built from TRBV15 and TRBJ2-7; perhaps TRBD1 as D (6 bases). V lost 0 bases, J lost 4 bases, and 10 bases lay in between. The CDR3 loop spans 14 amino acids. Germline assignment: CDR1 LNHNV and CDR2 YYDKDF (reference sequence). The CDR3 DNA follows: TGTGCCACCAGCAGAGATCAGGGGTTTTACGAGCAGTACTTC. Residues: CATSRDQGFYEQYF.

This clone was observed a few times. The chain has TRBV27 and TRBJ2-1, with D unresolved. CDR3 length equals 13 residues. CDR1 is MNHEY and CDR2 is SMNVEV in the germline V gene (reference sequence). Trimming removed 2 bases at V and 9 bases at J, with 11 bases between. CDR3 in amino acids: CASSLGNTGEQFF. CDR3 sequence (DNA): TGTGCCAGCAGTTTAGGGAACACGGGTGAGCAGTTCTTC.

The rearrangement links TRBV30 to TRBJ2-5; D perhaps matches TRBD1 (6 bases). Trimming shortened V by 4 bases and J by 5 bases, and 14 bases separated the two germline ends. The germline V gene has CDR1 GTSNPN and CDR2 SVGIG (reference sequence). This CDR3 has 13 amino acids. CDR3 protein: CAWTDTGMETQYF. In DNA, the CDR3 is TGTGCCTGGACCGACACAGGGATGGAGACCCAGTACTTC. The complete variable domain, with remaining parts taken from reference TRBV30 and TRBJ2-5, reads SQTIHQWPATLVQPVGSPLSLECTVEGTSNPNLYWYRQAAGRGLQLLFYSVGIGQISSEVPQNLSASRPQDRQFILSSKKLLLSDSGFYLCAWTDTGMETQYFGPGTRLLVL.

Here the CDR3 reads CASSPNPGHLNEKLFF. The CDR3 DNA sequence: TGTGCCAGCAGTCCAAACCCGGGACACCTCAATGAAAAACTGTTTTTT. The chain carries TRBV27 and TRBJ1-4; TRBD1 might be the D (6 bases). Germline V gives CDR1 MNHEY, CDR2 SMNVEV (reference sequence). The length of the CDR3 is 16 residues. The V end lost 5 bases, the J end lost 5 bases, and 18 bases lay between the germline ends. The full variable domain, completed using reference TRBV27 and TRBJ1-4, is EAQVTQNPRYLITVTGKKLTVTCSQNMNHEYMSWYRQDPGLGLRQIYYSMNVEVTDKGDVPEGYKVSRKEKRNFPLILESPSPNQTSLYFCASSPNPGHLNEKLFFGSGTQLSVL.

V gene TRBV19 combines with J gene TRBJ2-5; D is undetermined. CDR3 length: 12 amino acids. V lost 0 bases to trimming and J lost 5 bases, with 4 bases between them. CDR1 is LNHDA, CDR2 SQIVND, per germline (reference sequence). The CDR3 region is CASSIDLETQYF. The CDR3 region has the DNA TGTGCCAGTAGTATAGACCTTGAGACCCAGTACTTC.

This chain uses TRBV5-6 with TRBJ2-7; D may be TRBD2 (5 bases). V was cut by 2 bases and J by 2 bases, with 11 bases left in between. The germline gives CDR1 SGHDT, CDR2 YYEEEE. The CDR3 consists of 14 residues. Written as DNA, the CDR3 is TGTGCCAGCAGCTTCAGCGACTACACCTACGAGCAGTACTTC. Translating it yields CASSFSDYTYEQYF. Filled out from reference TRBV5-6 and TRBJ2-7, the complete variable domain reads DAGVTQSPTHLIKTRGQQVTLRCSPKSGHDTVSWYQQALGQGPQFIFQYYEEEERQRGNFPDRFSGHQFPNYSSELNVNALLLGDSALYLCASSFSDYTYEQYFGPGTRLTVT.

The chain carries TRBV2 and TRBJ1-1; tentatively, D is TRBD1 (6 bases). V was cut by 8 bases and J by 4 bases, with 14 bases left in between. Germline lookup yields CDR1 SNHLY and CDR2 FYNNEI. There are 13 residues in the CDR3. CDR3 sequence: CASEGGFGTEAFF. The DNA of the CDR3 is TGTGCCAGCGAGGGGGGATTCGGCACTGAAGCTTTCTTT.

This chain links TRBV28 with TRBJ1-1; 9 nucleotides match TRBD1. Trimming took 6 bases from V and 6 from J; bases not matched to a gene: 11. CDR1 is MDHEN, CDR2 SYDVKM, per germline. The CDR3 has 15 residues. CDR3 nucleotides: TGTGCCAGCAGCCTTATCACAGGGGGCGGATCTGAAGCTTTCTTT. Amino acids: CASSLITGGGSEAFF.

The J gene is TRBJ1-1, the V gene TRBV27; D is perhaps TRBD1 (6 bases). The CDR3 extends over 16 amino acids. From germline, CDR1 is MNHEY and CDR2 SMNVEV (reference sequence). V shed 5 bases and J shed 6 bases, with 22 bases lying between them. DNA for the CDR3: TGTGCCAGCAGTCTCTCCTCGGTGGGGGGCTGGGCTGAAGCTTTCTTT. This sequence encodes CASSLSSVGGWAEAFF.

The chain employs TRBV4-2 and TRBJ1-2; D call uncertain. The V end was cut by 4 bases, the J end by 6 bases, with 27 bases between. CDR1 LGHNA and CDR2 YNFKEQ come from the germline V gene. The CDR3 sequence is 18 residues long. The CDR3 sequence: CASSRERNGGTLIHGYTF. The CDR3, as DNA: TGTGCCAGCAGCCGGGAAAGAAACGGAGGAACCCTTATCCATGGCTACACCTTC.

The chain carries TRBV30 and TRBJ2-7; a weak D match, TRBD1 (5 bases). Germline assignment: CDR1 GTSNPN and CDR2 SVGIG (reference sequence). Trimming shortened V by 2 bases and J by 2 bases, and 13 bases separated the two germline ends. This CDR3 is 14 amino acids long. CDR3 amino acids: CAWSRTRWTYEQYF. The CDR3 coding sequence is TGTGCCTGGAGTCGGACACGGTGGACCTACGAGCAGTACTTC.

Concerning this clone: Different DNA sequences within this sample yield the same CDR3. This rearrangement joins TRBV18 to TRBJ2-5, with D hard to call. V lost 6 bases and J 5 bases, leaving 7 bases between the germline ends. The CDR3 runs 11 residues. The V gene's germline CDR1 is KGHSH and CDR2 LQKENI. The CDR3 DNA is TGTGCCAGCTCCCTGGAGGAGACCCAGTACTTC. Encoded protein: CASSLEETQYF. Full variable domain (outside the CDR3, taken from reference TRBV18 and TRBJ2-5): NAGVMQNPRHLVRRRGQEARLRCSPMKGHSHVYWYRQLPEEGLKFMVYLQKENIIDESGMPKERFSAEFPKEGPSILRIQQVVRGDSAAYFCASSLEETQYFGPGTRLLVL.

The chain couples TRBV11-3 to TRBJ2-7; 7 bases are shared with TRBD1. Trimming at V came to 4 bases and at J to 1 base, leaving 16 bases not matched to a gene. The CDR3 consists of 18 residues. Germline loops: CDR1 SGHNT, CDR2 YENEEA. The CDR3: CASSSTTGTEGSSYEQYF. For the CDR3, the DNA is TGTGCCAGCAGCTCGACGACCGGGACAGAGGGATCTTCCTACGAGCAGTACTTC.

This chain connects TRBV7-3 to TRBJ1-3; D is perhaps TRBD1 (6 bases). The germline V and J ends were trimmed by 6 bases and 0 bases, with 12 bases remaining between them. The CDR3 totals 15 residues. In germline, CDR1 is SGHTA, CDR2 FQGTGA. The DNA for the CDR3 is TGTGCCAGCAGGCCGACAGGATCCTCTGGAAACACCATATATTTT. The encoded protein is CASRPTGSSGNTIYF.

The chain couples TRBV6-5 to TRBJ1-1, with D hard to call. Trimming shortened V by 7 bases and J by 3 bases, and 12 bases separated the two germline ends. CDR3 size: 13 residues. In germline, CDR1 is MNHEY, CDR2 SVGAGI. The CDR3 DNA reads as TGTGCCAGCAATCAGAAGACGGACACTGAAGCTTTCTTT. Amino acid sequence: CASNQKTDTEAFF.

The chain couples TRBV18 to TRBJ2-7, with 9 positions matching TRBD1. This CDR3 has 16 amino acids. CDR1 and CDR2 from the germline V gene are KGHSH and LQKENI. V dropped 3 bases and J dropped 4; count of bases not matched to a gene: 10. This CDR3 reads CASSPGPGQGPYEQYF. CDR3 sequence (DNA): TGTGCCAGCTCACCGGGGCCGGGACAGGGACCGTACGAGCAGTACTTC.

Turning to this clone: Other DNA variants within this sample encode the same CDR3. This chain links TRBV27 with TRBJ1-1; unclear D gene. Germline V gene lookup returns CDR1 MNHEY and CDR2 SMNVEV (reference sequence). This CDR3 has 13 residues. Trimming stripped 1 base from V and 0 bases from J, with 3 bases between. CDR3 nucleotide sequence: TGTGCCAGCAGTTTATACCTGAACACTGAAGCTTTCTTT. Its translation: CASSLYLNTEAFF.

The genes are TRBV12-5 and TRBJ1-1; 7 bases match TRBD1. In germline, CDR1 is LGHNT, CDR2 FRNRAP. The V and J ends lost 6 bases and 5 bases, in that order; junction bases with no gene match: 18. The CDR3 loop spans 17 amino acids. CDR3 sequence (DNA): TGTGCTAGTGGAGGCCCTCGGCCAGGGGGGAGTGGTACTGAAGCTTTCTTT. Protein sequence: CASGGPRPGGSGTEAFF.

V usage is TRBV7-2 and J usage is TRBJ1-2; TRBD1 agrees at 11 bases. The CDR3 extends over 15 amino acids. V shed 5 bases, J shed 2 bases, and the junction held 4 bases outside the gene matches. From germline, CDR1 is SGHTA and CDR2 FQGNSA. In DNA form, the CDR3 reads TGTGCCAGCAGCCCCGGGACAGGGGGAAACTATGGCTACACCTTC. Amino acids: CASSPGTGGNYGYTF.

This clone was counted once. The chain has TRBV5-8 and TRBJ1-1; 10 positions agree with TRBD1. There are 13 residues in the CDR3. Germline V gene data show CDR1 as SGHTS and CDR2 as YDEGEE. With 4 bases clipped from V and 11 bases from J, the junction kept 8 bases outside the gene matches. This CDR3 is CASSTDRGRRAFF. In DNA form, the CDR3 reads TGTGCCAGCAGCACCGACAGGGGGCGAAGGGCTTTCTTT.

On this clone: Other DNA sequences in this specimen translate into the identical CDR3. The rearrangement joins TRBV20-1 to TRBJ2-5, with D hard to call. V shed 2 bases and J shed 3 bases, with 4 bases lying between them. Germline CDR1 is DFQATT and CDR2 is SNEGSKA (reference sequence). The CDR3 covers 11 residues. This CDR3 is CSARREETQYF. Written as DNA, the CDR3 is TGCAGTGCTAGAAGAGAAGAGACCCAGTACTTC.

On this clone: Compared with germline, one end of the junction differs, possibly owing to a read error. The chain carries TRBV18 and TRBJ2-7; 9 bases fit TRBD2. The length of the CDR3 is 14 residues. From germline, CDR1 is KGHSH and CDR2 LQKENI. The chain's CDR3 is CASSPTEETLAGNF. CDR3 nucleotide sequence: TGTGCCAGCTCACCAACAGAAGAAACTCTAGCGGGAAACTTC.